This T cell receptor (beta chain) was sequenced for a study of graft-versus-host responses after intestinal transplantation. The study, taken as a whole, reports: High graft-versus-host to host-versus-graft clonal ratios were seen in allografts of patients with graft-donor T cell macrochimerism.

Here immunoSEQ multiplex PCR was the method, and the copy in TCRdb shows in-frame clones only, minus some. Of around 100,000 clones in the sample, about 90% were seen once. Notes on this clone: Its antigen is unknown.

Germline CDR1 and CDR2: SGHDT and YYEEEE. The CDR3 consists of 15 residues. The germline V and J ends were trimmed by 0 bases and 3 bases, with 9 bases remaining between them. The chain is built from TRBV5-6 and TRBJ2-2; D may be TRBD1 (6 bases). This TCR derives from a human donor who was the organ donor for an intestinal transplant. Specimen: unstimulated CD4+ T cells sorted from spleen or lymph node cells, collected before transplant. CDR3 sequence reads: CASSLEWGHTGELFF. DNA of the CDR3: TGTGCCAGCAGCTTGGAATGGGGGCACACCGGGGAGCTGTTTTTT.